A single sample gave rise to the 27 T cell receptor beta chains below, sequenced in a study of T cell changes during pregnancy in multiple sclerosis. TCRdb keeps only in-frame clones here, not all; method: immunoSEQ multiplex PCR. The top ten clones hold over 0.65% of a sample with just under 70,000 clones, about 89% of them seen once. Sequenced material: peripheral blood, taken in the second trimester of pregnancy. The receptors derive from a female donor with multiple sclerosis, enrolled in a pregnancy study.

The chain carries TRBV6-5 and TRBJ2-7; a possible D gene is TRBD2 (5 bases). Trimming took off 6 bases at V and 2 bases at J, with 8 bases between the two ends. Germline V gene data show CDR1 as MNHEY and CDR2 as SVGAGI. CDR3 length equals 12 residues. CDR3 in DNA: TGTGCCAGCAGGAGCGGTACCTACGAGCAGTACTTC. This translates into CASRSGTYEQYF.

This chain connects TRBV7-9 to TRBJ1-6; unclear D gene. Germline CDR1 is SEHNR and CDR2 is FQNEAQ (reference sequence). The CDR3 spans 14 residues. Trimming pared 4 bases from V and 8 bases from J, leaving 12 bases between. The CDR3 bases are TGTGCCAGCAGCTCCTTCGTTACAGATTCACCCCTCCACTTT. Encoded protein: CASSSFVTDSPLHF. Complete variable domain (other parts from reference TRBV7-9 and TRBJ1-6): DTGVSQNPRHKITKRGQNVTFRCDPISEHNRLYWYRQTLGQGPEFLTYFQNEAQLEKSRLLSDRFSAERPKGSFSTLEIQRTEQGDSAMYLCASSSFVTDSPLHFGNGTRLTVT.

The rearrangement links TRBV7-9 to TRBJ2-1, with TRBD2 identical over 9 bases. This CDR3 region has 15 residues. Trimming took 5 bases from V and 4 from J; bases not matched to a gene: 6. Germline CDR1 is SEHNR and CDR2 is FQNEAQ (reference sequence). The CDR3 here is CASSRASGAYNEQFF. CDR3 nucleotides: TGTGCCAGCAGCAGAGCTAGCGGGGCATACAATGAGCAGTTCTTC.

V and J are TRBV5-6 and TRBJ1-1; 9 bases are shared with TRBD1. CDR1 and CDR2 (germline): SGHDT, YYEEEE. V lost 2 bases, J lost 3 bases, and 5 bases stayed unmatched. This CDR3 comprises 15 residues. The CDR3 DNA is TGTGCCAGCAGCTTAGGGGACAGGGTGGACACTGAAGCTTTCTTT. Translated, it gives CASSLGDRVDTEAFF.

The chain recombines TRBV7-2 with TRBJ1-2; perhaps TRBD1 as D (6 bases). This CDR3 has 13 amino acids. Germline CDR1 reads SGHTA; CDR2 reads FQGNSA. With 4 bases removed from V and 4 bases from J, the gap between germline ends came to 10 bases. CDR3 DNA: TGTGCCAGCAGCTCCGGACAGCTCTATGGCTACACCTTC. The encoded protein is CASSSGQLYGYTF.

The CDR3 coding sequence is TGTGCCAGCAGCGTAGGGCGGGGCAGCGCAGATACGCAGTATTTT. It translates to CASSVGRGSADTQYF. V is TRBV9 and J is TRBJ2-3; tentative D call: TRBD2 (6 bases). Trimming stripped 0 bases from V and 4 bases from J, with 12 bases between. There are 15 residues in the CDR3. Germline-derived CDR1 and CDR2 are SGDLS and YYNGEE.

This clone has a handful of counts. V is TRBV29-1 and J is TRBJ1-1; 8 nucleotides align to TRBD1. The CDR3 totals 11 residues. Per the germline V gene, CDR1 is SQVTM and CDR2 is ANQGSEA. V dropped 5 bases and J dropped 5; count of bases not matched to a gene: 1. The CDR3 DNA reads as TGCAGCGTTTACAGGGGGACTGAAGCTTTCTTT. This sequence encodes CSVYRGTEAFF.

V and J are TRBV27 and TRBJ2-7; 12 bases match TRBD1. This CDR3 spans 15 amino acids. Per germline, CDR1 MNHEY and CDR2 SMNVEV (reference sequence). V lost 3 bases, J lost 2 bases, and 2 bases stayed unmatched. This CDR3 reads CASSLGQGAAYEQYF. Written as DNA, the CDR3 is TGTGCCAGCAGTTTGGGACAGGGGGCTGCCTACGAGCAGTACTTC.

The chain carries TRBV19 and TRBJ1-1; tentative D call: TRBD1 (6 bases). The length of the CDR3 is 21 residues. Germline CDR1 LNHDA, CDR2 SQIVND (reference sequence). With 4 bases removed from V and 1 base from J, the gap between germline ends came to 31 bases. The CDR3 loop reads CASSKKYPTGTEEQWNTEAFF. The CDR3 DNA follows: TGTGCCAGTAGTAAGAAATACCCCACAGGGACGGAGGAACAGTGGAACACTGAAGCTTTCTTT.

V is TRBV7-2 and J is TRBJ2-5, with D unresolved. This CDR3 is built from 13 residues. Per the germline V gene, CDR1 is SGHTA and CDR2 is FQGNSA. V lost 0 bases to trimming and J lost 5 bases, with 7 bases between them. DNA of the CDR3: TGTGCCAGCAGCTTAGCGACTGGGGAGACCCAGTACTTC. Amino acid sequence: CASSLATGETQYF.

The chain recombines TRBV7-9 with TRBJ1-3; D gene ambiguous. The germline V gene has CDR1 SEHNR and CDR2 FQNEAQ (reference sequence). This CDR3 spans 17 amino acids. V dropped 0 bases and J dropped 2 bases, with 14 bases sitting between them. The CDR3 DNA is TGTGCCAGCAGCTTAGCGTCGCGGGCGACTACTGGAAACACCATATATTTT. Translation: CASSLASRATTGNTIYF. The full variable domain, in which reference TRBV7-9 and TRBJ1-3 provide the parts outside the CDR3, is DTGVSQNPRHKITKRGQNVTFRCDPISEHNRLYWYRQTLGQGPEFLTYFQNEAQLEKSRLLSDRFSAERPKGSFSTLEIQRTEQGDSAMYLCASSLASRATTGNTIYFGEGSWLTVV.

The chain has TRBV25-1 and TRBJ1-2, with D maybe TRBD1 (5 bases). Deletions cut 1 base from V and 5 bases from J, with 14 bases between. The CDR3 has 15 amino acids. Germline V lookup: CDR1 MGHDK, CDR2 SYGVNS. The CDR3 nucleotides are TGTGCCAGCAGTGAATTAGGAGGGGCACATTATGGCTACACCTTC. Protein sequence: CASSELGGAHYGYTF.

This clone is a singleton in its sample. The V gene is TRBV19, the J gene TRBJ1-2, with D unresolved. V lost 7 bases and J lost 5, with 17 bases in between. Germline V CDR1 and CDR2: LNHDA, SQIVND (reference sequence). The CDR3 length is 14 residues. The CDR3 sequence is CASTSPTLSYGYTF. Written as DNA, the CDR3 is TGTGCCAGTACCTCTCCGACACTTAGTTATGGCTACACCTTC.

The chain uses TRBV5-1 and TRBJ1-1, with 9 bases matching TRBD1. Germline V gene sequence: CDR1 SGHRS, CDR2 YFSETQ. V was clipped by 4 bases and J by 4 bases; unmatched bases: 14. This CDR3 has 17 amino acids. The CDR3 protein is CASSRTGVRVGATEAFF. The CDR3 coding sequence is TGCGCCAGCAGCCGGACAGGGGTTCGGGTCGGGGCCACTGAAGCTTTCTTT.

V gene TRBV6-5 combines with J gene TRBJ1-1; D is perhaps TRBD1 (6 bases). V was shortened by 6 bases and J by 5 bases, with 16 bases between the two germline ends. The germline gives CDR1 MNHEY, CDR2 SVGAGI. This CDR3 spans 14 amino acids. CDR3 bases: TGTGCCAGCAGAGCCGGACAGTTGAGGACTGAAGCTTTCTTT. Translated: CASRAGQLRTEAFF.

This chain joins TRBV5-6 and TRBJ2-7; a weak D match, TRBD1 (5 bases). The germline V gene has CDR1 SGHDT and CDR2 YYEEEE. Trimming pared 1 base from V and 5 bases from J, leaving 7 bases between. The CDR3 length is 12 residues. The DNA of the CDR3 is TGTGCCAGCAGCTTGACACAGGACGAGCAGTACTTC. This sequence encodes CASSLTQDEQYF. The variable domain in full, completed from reference TRBV5-6 and TRBJ2-7, reads DAGVTQSPTHLIKTRGQQVTLRCSPKSGHDTVSWYQQALGQGPQFIFQYYEEEERQRGNFPDRFSGHQFPNYSSELNVNALLLGDSALYLCASSLTQDEQYFGPGTRLTVT.

This clone has a count of ten or more. The chain employs TRBV6-5 and TRBJ2-3; 9 positions agree with TRBD2. V shed 6 bases, J shed 3 bases, and the junction held 4 bases outside the gene matches. Germline assignment: CDR1 MNHEY and CDR2 SVGAGI. The CDR3 has 14 residues. The CDR3 loop reads CASRGGGETDTQYF. In DNA, the CDR3 is TGTGCCAGCAGGGGCGGGGGGGAAACAGATACGCAGTATTTT.

V and J are TRBV7-9 and TRBJ2-1; 11 positions match TRBD1. Trimming took 3 bases from V and 7 from J; bases not matched to a gene: 5. CDR1 is SEHNR, CDR2 FQNEAQ, per germline (reference sequence). This CDR3 has 15 residues. The CDR3 loop is CASSLDRGQWNEQFF. CDR3 sequence (DNA): TGTGCCAGCAGCTTGGACAGGGGGCAGTGGAATGAGCAGTTCTTC.

The chain joins TRBV7-2 to TRBJ2-2; 9 bases line up with TRBD1. Germline V gene lookup returns CDR1 SGHTA and CDR2 FQGNSA. Trimming took 4 bases from V and 7 from J; bases not matched to a gene: 7. The CDR3 sequence is 15 residues long. The CDR3 sequence: CASSSRQGEVGELFF. In nucleotides, the CDR3 is TGTGCCAGCAGCTCAAGACAGGGGGAAGTCGGGGAGCTGTTTTTT.

V is TRBV6-5 and J is TRBJ2-1, with 7 bases lining up with TRBD2. Germline trimming cut 5 bases from V and 13 bases from J; bases unmatched to any gene: 8. Germline assignment: CDR1 MNHEY and CDR2 SVGAGI. There are 12 residues in the CDR3. The DNA of the CDR3 is TGTGCCAGCAGTGCCCTACGGGGGGACCAGTTCTTC. Its translation: CASSALRGDQFF.

V gene TRBV7-2 combines with J gene TRBJ2-1, with 9 nucleotides matching TRBD2. V lost 5 bases, J lost 3 bases, and 14 bases stayed unmatched. CDR3 length: 18 residues. CDR1 SGHTA and CDR2 FQGNSA come from the germline V gene. CDR3 sequence: CASSPQGGAGGLYNEQFF. In nucleotides, the CDR3 is TGTGCCAGCAGCCCCCAGGGAGGAGCGGGGGGCCTCTACAATGAGCAGTTCTTC.

V usage is TRBV28 and J usage is TRBJ1-5, with no clear D. Trimming took off 1 base at V and 6 bases at J, with 13 bases between the two ends. Germline CDR1 and CDR2: MDHEN and SYDVKM. The CDR3 has 15 amino acids. DNA for the CDR3: TGTGCCAGCAGTTTATTGGAGGTATCGGCTCAGCCCCAGCATTTT. Translating it yields CASSLLEVSAQPQHF.

The chain uses TRBV7-8 and TRBJ2-4; TRBD2 might be the D (6 bases). Germline CDR1 reads SGHVS; CDR2 reads FQNEAQ. The CDR3 runs 14 residues. Trimming left V 5 bases short and J 7 bases short, with 15 bases between. CDR3 DNA sequence: TGTGCCAGCAGCGGCCGGGGGATCAATAACATTCAGTACTTC. Its translation: CASSGRGINNIQYF.

This clone was observed a single time. CDR3 protein: CASSLDRGGYTF. CDR3 in DNA: TGTGCCAGCAGCTTGGACCGGGGGGGCTACACCTTC. The chain employs TRBV5-6 and TRBJ1-2, with a possible D match to TRBD1 (5 bases). CDR3 size: 12 residues. Trimming took off 0 bases at V and 8 bases at J, with 8 bases between the two ends. Per germline, CDR1 SGHDT and CDR2 YYEEEE.

The chain employs TRBV15 and TRBJ2-3, with TRBD2 matching over 7 bases. The CDR3 has 16 residues. Per germline, CDR1 LNHNV and CDR2 YYDKDF (reference sequence). The J segment lost 2 bases and the V segment lost 1 base, leaving 6 bases of the junction unmatched. The DNA for the CDR3 is TGTGCCACCAGCAGAGGGGGGGGGACTACCACAGATACGCAGTATTTT. Translated, it gives CATSRGGGTTTDTQYF. The whole variable domain, remainder taken from reference TRBV15 and TRBJ2-3, is DAMVIQNPRYQVTQFGKPVTLSCSQTLNHNVMYWYQQKSSQAPKLLFHYYDKDFNNEADTPDNFQSRRPNTSFCFLDIRSPGLGDTAMYLCATSRGGGTTTDTQYFGPGTRLTVL.

This sequence joins TRBV7-8 and TRBJ2-7, with 10 bases fitting TRBD1. The V gene end was trimmed by 4 bases and the J gene end by 2 bases; junction bases not matched to a gene: 5. This CDR3 has 15 amino acids. CDR1 and CDR2 from the germline V gene are SGHVS and FQNEAQ. The CDR3 nucleotides are TGTGCCAGCAGCTCCGGACAGGGGGGGCCCTACGAGCAGTACTTC. As protein: CASSSGQGGPYEQYF.

This clone has only one observation. The gene calls are TRBV18 and TRBJ1-2; 7 bases map to TRBD1. V lost 4 bases and J lost 5; bases outside the gene matches: 7. The CDR3 covers 14 residues. Germline CDR1 and CDR2: KGHSH and LQKENI. DNA for the CDR3: TGTGCCAGCTCACGGGGGACAGCCTTATATGGCTACACCTTC. Protein product: CASSRGTALYGYTF.